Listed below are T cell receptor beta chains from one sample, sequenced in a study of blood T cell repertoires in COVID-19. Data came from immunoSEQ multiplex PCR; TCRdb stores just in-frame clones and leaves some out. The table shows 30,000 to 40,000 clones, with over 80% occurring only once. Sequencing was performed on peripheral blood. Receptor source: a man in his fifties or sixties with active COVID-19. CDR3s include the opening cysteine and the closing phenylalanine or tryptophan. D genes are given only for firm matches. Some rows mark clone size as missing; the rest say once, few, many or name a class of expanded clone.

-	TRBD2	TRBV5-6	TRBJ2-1	TGTGCCAGCAGCTGGCCCCGGCGGGGGGCCTACAATGAGCAGTTCTTC	CASSWPRRGAYNEQFF
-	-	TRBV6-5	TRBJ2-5	TGTGCCAGCAGGGGGATGACTAGACCCCAAGAGACCCAGTACTTC	CASRGMTRPQETQYF
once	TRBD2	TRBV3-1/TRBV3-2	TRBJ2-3	TGTGCCAGCAGCGGACTAGCGGGGGGGCCGACAGATACGCAGTATTTT	CASSGLAGGPTDTQYF
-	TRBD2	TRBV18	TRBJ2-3	TGTGCCAGCTCACCTCCCCTAGCGGGGGGCCGGGGTACGCAGTATTTT	CASSPPLAGGRGTQYF
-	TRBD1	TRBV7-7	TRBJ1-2	TGTGCCAGCAGCCCAAGAAGGGGGCCTCCCTATGGCTACACCTTC	CASSPRRGPPYGYTF
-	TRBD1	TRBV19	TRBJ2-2	TGTGCCAGTAGTATTGGGCAGGGGGCCATCGGGGAGCTGTTTTTT	CASSIGQGAIGELFF
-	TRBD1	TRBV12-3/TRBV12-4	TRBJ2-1	TGTGCCAGCAGTTCGTACAGGGGGGAGCAGTTCTTC	CASSSYRGEQFF
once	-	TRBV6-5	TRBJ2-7	TGTGCCAGCAGATCACTCTCTACCTTTTCCGAGCAGTACTTC	CASRSLSTFSEQYF
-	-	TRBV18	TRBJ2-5	TGTGCCAGCTCACGAACCTTACCCGGGATGAATCAAGAGACCCAGTACTTC	CASSRTLPGMNQETQYF
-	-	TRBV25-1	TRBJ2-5	TGTGCCAGCAGGAGAGGGCCCGGGGAGTGGGAGACCCAGTACTTC	CASRRGPGEWETQYF
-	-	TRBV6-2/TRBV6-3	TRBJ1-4	TGTGCCAGCAGTAGCAGAGTCCTCGGAGGGGAAAAACTGTTTTTT	CASSSRVLGGEKLFF
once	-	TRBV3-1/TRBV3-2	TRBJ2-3	TGTGCCAGCAGCCAGCCTAGCGCCGGGGATACGCAGTATTTT	CASSQPSAGDTQYF
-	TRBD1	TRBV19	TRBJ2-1	TGTGCCAGTAGTTGGGGGACAGGGGGGCGCAATGAGCAGTTCTTC	CASSWGTGGRNEQFF
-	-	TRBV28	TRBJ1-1	TGTGCCAGCAGTTTATCTACAGGGTCGCGCGGAGCTTTCTTT	CASSLSTGSRGAFF
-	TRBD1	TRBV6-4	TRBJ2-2	TGTGCCAGCGCGGACAGGGCGGGCACCGGGGAGCTGTTTTTT	CASADRAGTGELFF
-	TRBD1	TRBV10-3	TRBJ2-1	TGTGCCTCTGGGACAGGGAGGAATGAGCAGTTCTTC	CASGTGRNEQFF
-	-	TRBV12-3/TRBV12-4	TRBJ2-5	TGTGCCAGCAGCCAGGGGCTGGGGGAGACCCAGTACTTC	CASSQGLGETQYF
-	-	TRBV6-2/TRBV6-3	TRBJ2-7	TGTGCCAGCAGTTTGACAGGAATATTGCACGAGCAGTACTTC	CASSLTGILHEQYF